Shown below are 11 T cell receptor beta chains from a single sample sequenced in a study of T-cell memory formation after mild COVID-19. TCRdb processed the 5' RACE reads anew with MiXCR; each CDR3 protein has one entry. The top ten hold around 23% of the sample, which has approximately 250,000 distinct CDR3 sequences, about a sixth seen once. Sequencing used PBMCs or a T cell subset sorted from them (not recorded which). The source of these receptors is a man aged 18 to 30 who had mild COVID-19 (a few samples of this study predate the infection). Cell type and time point are not known.

This clonotype was observed at least ten times. V is TRBV9 and J is TRBJ1-2, with 7 bases fitting TRBD1. CDR1 SGDLS and CDR2 YYNGEE come from the germline V gene. Unmatched junction bases numbered 5, after V lost 0 bases and J lost 0 bases. This CDR3 spans 16 amino acids. The CDR3, as DNA: TGTGCCAGCAGCGTAGACAACAGGGGTGCTAACTATGGCTACACCTTC. It is translated as CASSVDNRGANYGYTF.

The rearrangement uses TRBV10-3 and TRBJ2-7; D is uncertain. This CDR3 comprises 14 residues. V dropped 0 bases and J dropped 0 bases, with 6 bases sitting between them. Per the germline V gene, CDR1 is ENHRY and CDR2 is SYGVKD. In DNA, the CDR3 is TGTGCCATCAGTGAGTCGACGGACTCCTACGAGCAGTACGTC. Amino acid sequence: CAISESTDSYEQYV.

CDR3 amino acids: CASSSGAGAAVAEAFF. The CDR3 DNA reads TGTGCCAGCAGCTCGGGGGCAGGGGCTGCGGTCGCTGAAGCTTTCTTT. The V gene is TRBV7-9, the J gene TRBJ1-1; tentatively, D is TRBD1 (6 bases). V lost 4 bases and J 6 bases, leaving 21 bases between the germline ends. The CDR3 extends over 16 amino acids. Germline V CDR1 and CDR2: SEHNR, FQNEAQ (reference sequence).

This clonotype showed up just a few times. V gene TRBV4-3 combines with J gene TRBJ2-7; 9 bases fit TRBD1. The ends lost 3 bases at V and 2 bases at J; junction bases unmatched: 8. From germline, CDR1 is LGHNA and CDR2 YSLEER. The CDR3 contains 16 residues. The DNA of the CDR3 is TGCGCCAGCAGCCACGCTGCGAACAGGGGGCCCTACGAGCAGTACTTC. This translates into CASSHAANRGPYEQYF.

This clonotype was counted between two and nine times. The rearrangement links TRBV6-2 or TRBV6-3 to TRBJ2-7; unclear D gene. V dropped 6 bases and J dropped 2 bases, with 20 bases sitting between them. This CDR3 spans 16 amino acids. The germline V gene encodes CDR1 MNHEY and CDR2 SVGEGT. The CDR3 sequence: CASSLLWYAVPYEQYF. Written as DNA, the CDR3 is TGTGCCAGCAGCCTGCTGTGGTACGCGGTCCCCTACGAGCAGTACTTC.

This clonotype came up many times. This chain uses TRBV20-1 with TRBJ1-1, with a tentative D call TRBD1 (5 bases). The CDR3 runs 15 residues. CDR1 and CDR2 (germline): DFQATT, SNEGSKA (reference sequence). V dropped 0 bases and J dropped 3 bases, with 14 bases sitting between them. The CDR3 bases are TGCAGTGCTAGAGATCCCTGGAGAGGGGACACTGAAGCTTTCTTT. Translating it yields CSARDPWRGDTEAFF.

This chain links TRBV27 with TRBJ2-1, with 9 bases fitting TRBD2. The CDR3 is 16 amino acids. Germline trimming cut 2 bases from V and 1 base from J; bases unmatched to any gene: 3. Germline V lookup: CDR1 MNHEY, CDR2 SMNVEV (reference sequence). CDR3 nucleotides: TGTGCCAGCAGTTTACTGCGGGGGGGTTCCTACAATGAGCAGTTCTTC. Its protein product is CASSLLRGGSYNEQFF.

This clonotype has a handful of counts. This chain joins TRBV9 and TRBJ2-3; 8 positions agree with TRBD2. Per germline, CDR1 SGDLS and CDR2 YYNGEE. CDR3 length equals 16 residues. Trimming removed 4 bases from V and 2 bases from J; junction bases left unmatched: 9. The CDR3 sequence is CASSPPSGRVTDTQYF. As DNA, the CDR3 is TGTGCCAGCAGCCCCCCGAGCGGGAGAGTCACAGATACGCAGTATTTT. The full variable domain, its missing parts supplied by reference TRBV9 and TRBJ2-3, is DSGVTQTPKHLITATGQRVTLRCSPRSGDLSVYWYQQSLDQGLQFLIQYYNGEERAKGNILERFSAQQFPDLHSELNLSSLELGDSALYFCASSPPSGRVTDTQYFGPGTRLTVL.

This clonotype was seen a few times. The chain is built from TRBV7-9 and TRBJ2-2, with D possibly matching TRBD2 (5 bases). Looked up from germline, CDR1 is SEHNR and CDR2 is FQNEAQ (reference sequence). V lost 5 bases to trimming and J lost 0 bases, with 13 bases between them. The CDR3 runs to 16 residues. The CDR3 here is CASSPTGSSNTGELFF. CDR3 sequence (DNA): TGTGCCAGCAGCCCCACGGGGTCGTCGAACACCGGGGAGCTGTTTTTT.

This rearrangement joins TRBV7-9 to TRBJ2-1, with 9 bases aligning to TRBD1. The CDR3 consists of 14 residues. Trimming took 1 base from V and 8 from J; bases not matched to a gene: 3. Per the germline V gene, CDR1 is SEHNR and CDR2 is FQNEAQ (reference sequence). DNA of the CDR3: TGTGCCAGCAGCTTAGGGGACAGGGTCGATGAGCAGTTCTTC. This gives the protein CASSLGDRVDEQFF.

This clonotype occurred a few times. The V gene is TRBV18, the J gene TRBJ1-1; D possibly corresponds to TRBD1 (6 bases). The V gene's germline CDR1 is KGHSH and CDR2 LQKENI. V was pared by 3 bases and J by 6 bases, with 17 bases between. CDR3 length equals 15 residues. The DNA of the CDR3 is TGTGCCAGCTCACCTGAGCGGGCCGGGGGCGCTGAAGCTTTCTTT. It yields the protein CASSPERAGGAEAFF.